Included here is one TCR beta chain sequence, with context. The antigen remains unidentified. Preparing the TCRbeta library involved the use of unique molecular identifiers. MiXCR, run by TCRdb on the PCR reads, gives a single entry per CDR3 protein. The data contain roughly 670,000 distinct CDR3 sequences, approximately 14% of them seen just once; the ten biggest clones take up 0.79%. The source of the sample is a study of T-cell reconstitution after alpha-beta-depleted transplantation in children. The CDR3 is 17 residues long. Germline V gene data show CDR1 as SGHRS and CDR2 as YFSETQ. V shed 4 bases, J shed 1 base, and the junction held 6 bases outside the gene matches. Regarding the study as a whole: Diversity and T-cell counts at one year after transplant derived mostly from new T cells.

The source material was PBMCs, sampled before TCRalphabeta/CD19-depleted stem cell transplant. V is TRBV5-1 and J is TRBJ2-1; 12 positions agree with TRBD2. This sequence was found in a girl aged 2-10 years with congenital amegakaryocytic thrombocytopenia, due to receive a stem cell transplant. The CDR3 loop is CASSGRLAGASYNEQFF. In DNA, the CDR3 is TGCGCCAGCAGCGGTAGACTAGCGGGGGCATCCTACAATGAGCAGTTCTTC. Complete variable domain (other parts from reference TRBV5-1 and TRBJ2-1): KAGVTQTPRYLIKTRGQQVTLSCSPISGHRSVSWYQQTPGQGLQFLFEYFSETQRNKGNFPGRFSGRQFSNSRSEMNVSTLELGDSALYLCASSGRLAGASYNEQFFGPGTRLTVL.